The 31 T cell receptor beta chains below were found in one sample sequenced in a study of beta chain features in type 1 diabetes. The authors reverse transcribed all of the isolated RNA, so sequencing captured expressed TCRB transcripts. Some clones are missing from TCRdb's copy, which holds only in-frame ones; the method was immunoSEQ multiplex PCR. The sample carries around 500,000 clones, more than 9.5% recorded once. The specimen sequenced was naive CD4+ T cells from blood. Every receptor here comes from a young woman in good health.

V gene TRBV7-8 combines with J gene TRBJ2-3, with D possibly being TRBD2 (6 bases). V lost 2 bases to trimming and J lost 2 bases, with 8 bases between them. This CDR3 has 14 amino acids. The V gene's germline CDR1 is SGHVS and CDR2 FQNEAQ. The CDR3 region is CASSLSSATDTQYF. The CDR3 DNA follows: TGTGCCAGCAGCTTATCTAGCGCCACAGATACGCAGTATTTT.

In this sample, this clone turned up a few times. The gene calls are TRBV28 and TRBJ2-4; tentatively, D is TRBD1 (5 bases). Germline values: CDR1 MDHEN, CDR2 SYDVKM. CDR3 length: 15 amino acids. V was shortened by 2 bases and J by 2 bases, with 10 bases between the two germline ends. The CDR3: CASSLRQLSKNIQYF. The CDR3 DNA reads TGTGCCAGCAGTTTAAGACAGCTCTCCAAAAACATTCAGTACTTC. Combining the CDR3 with reference TRBV28 and TRBJ2-4 gives the whole variable domain DVKVTQSSRYLVKRTGEKVFLECVQDMDHENMFWYRQDPGLGLRLIYFSYDVKMKEKGDIPEGYSVSREKKERFSLILESASTNQTSMYLCASSLRQLSKNIQYFGAGTRLSVL.

The CDR3 here is CAWTGGDRVPYEQYF. The CDR3 DNA follows: TGTGCCTGGACGGGTGGGGACAGGGTCCCCTACGAGCAGTACTTC. V usage is TRBV30 and J usage is TRBJ2-7; TRBD1 agrees at 9 bases. CDR3 length equals 15 residues. Looked up from germline, CDR1 is GTSNPN and CDR2 is SVGIG (reference sequence). V was pared by 4 bases and J by 2 bases, with 9 bases of the junction left unmatched.

The chain carries TRBV23-1 and TRBJ2-1; tentative D call: TRBD2 (5 bases). TRBV23-1 has ORF status, its function being uncertain. V was clipped by 3 bases and J by 5 bases, with 17 bases between them. CDR3 length equals 16 residues. The CDR3 sequence: CASSQPPPGGHNEQFF. The CDR3 bases are TGCGCCAGCAGTCAGCCGCCTCCCGGAGGCCACAATGAGCAGTTCTTC.

This clone was observed a few times. The chain links TRBV4-2 to TRBJ2-7, with D perhaps given as TRBD1 or TRBD2 (5 bases each). Trimming took off 2 bases at V and 5 bases at J, with 16 bases between the two ends. The CDR3 consists of 15 residues. CDR1 LGHNA and CDR2 YNFKEQ come from the germline V gene. The CDR3 DNA is TGTGCCAGCAGCCAACCAGGGACCGCCGGGGACGAGCAGTACTTC. As protein: CASSQPGTAGDEQYF.

This clone was counted only a few times. The chain uses TRBV5-6 and TRBJ2-3; D is unresolved. Germline V gene sequence: CDR1 SGHDT, CDR2 YYEEEE. The V gene lost 0 bases and the J gene lost 5 bases, with 7 bases spanning the gap. The CDR3 covers 13 residues. CDR3 bases: TGTGCCAGCAGCTTGGGTCGACGAGATACGCAGTATTTT. Its protein is CASSLGRRDTQYF.

This clone was picked up a small number of times. The sample holds other DNA sequences that translate to the same CDR3. J is TRBJ1-2 and V is TRBV7-2, with D perhaps matching TRBD1 (5 bases). The germline V and J ends were trimmed by 3 bases and 0 bases, with 8 bases remaining between them. The CDR3 loop spans 14 amino acids. Looked up from germline, CDR1 is SGHTA and CDR2 is FQGNSA. CDR3 bases: TGTGCCAGCAGCTTCGGGGCAGCTAACTATGGCTACACCTTC. Encoded protein: CASSFGAANYGYTF.

V and J are TRBV2 and TRBJ2-4; D is uncertain. V was trimmed by 8 bases and J by 9 bases, leaving 14 bases between them. CDR1 and CDR2 from the germline V gene are SNHLY and FYNNEI. The CDR3 spans 12 residues. CDR3 nucleotide sequence: TGTGCCAGCGGCTCCGGGCCCGGCATTCAGTACTTC. Its translation: CASGSGPGIQYF. The whole variable domain, filled in from reference TRBV2 and TRBJ2-4, reads EPEVTQTPSHQVTQMGQEVILRCVPISNHLYFYWYRQILGQKVEFLVSFYNNEISEKSEIFDDQFSVERPDGSNFTLKIRSTKLEDSAMYFCASGSGPGIQYFGAGTRLSVL.

The chain uses TRBV5-1 and TRBJ2-1; 7 bases are shared with TRBD2. This CDR3 has 17 amino acids. J gave up 4 bases and V 0 bases, and 10 bases lay outside the gene matches. Germline-derived CDR1 and CDR2 are SGHRS and YFSETQ. The CDR3 loop is CASSLVSREGPYNEQFF. For the CDR3, the DNA is TGCGCCAGCAGCTTGGTGAGCAGGGAGGGGCCTTACAATGAGCAGTTCTTC. Filled out from reference TRBV5-1 and TRBJ2-1, the complete variable domain reads KAGVTQTPRYLIKTRGQQVTLSCSPISGHRSVSWYQQTPGQGLQFLFEYFSETQRNKGNFPGRFSGRQFSNSRSEMNVSTLELGDSALYLCASSLVSREGPYNEQFFGPGTRLTVL.

This rearrangement joins TRBV6-5 to TRBJ2-7; D is possibly TRBD2 (5 bases). The CDR3 contains 15 residues. The ends were cut back, 5 bases at V and 3 bases at J, with 17 bases in the middle. Germline-derived CDR1 and CDR2 are MNHEY and SVGAGI. In DNA form, the CDR3 reads TGTGCCAGCAGTCCAGGCGGCGGGCGCCACTACGAGCAGTACTTC. This translates into CASSPGGGRHYEQYF.

The CDR3 here is CASNIRTYYNEQFF. In nucleotides, the CDR3 is TGTGCCAGCAACATTCGGACATATTACAATGAGCAGTTCTTC. The chain is built from TRBV7-2 and TRBJ2-1; TRBD1 might be the D (5 bases). CDR1 and CDR2 from the germline V gene are SGHTA and FQGNSA. The CDR3 is 14 amino acids. Trimming took off 7 bases at V and 4 bases at J, with 14 bases between the two ends.

The chain recombines TRBV4-1 with TRBJ2-6; D is tentatively TRBD1 or TRBD2 (5 bases each). This CDR3 has 16 amino acids. In germline, CDR1 is MGHRA, CDR2 YSYEKL. V was clipped by 4 bases and J by 0 bases, with 10 bases between them. CDR3 loop: CASSPTGPSGANVLTF. CDR3 nucleotides: TGCGCCAGCAGCCCCACGGGACCCTCTGGGGCCAACGTCCTGACTTTC.

Note on this clone: The same CDR3 also results from other DNA sequences found in this sample. The V gene is TRBV7-2, the J gene TRBJ2-1; D not certain. Germline CDR1 SGHTA, CDR2 FQGNSA. CDR3 size: 11 residues. Trimming left V 1 base short and J 9 bases short, with 4 bases between. The CDR3 sequence: CASSLVFEQFF. CDR3 bases: TGTGCCAGCAGCTTAGTTTTTGAGCAGTTCTTC.

V is TRBV6-5 and J is TRBJ1-2; D possibly corresponds to TRBD1 (5 bases). The length of the CDR3 is 14 residues. Trimming shortened V by 2 bases and J by 7 bases, and 14 bases separated the two germline ends. The germline CDR1 and CDR2 sequences are MNHEY and SVGAGI. Here the CDR3 DNA reads TGTGCCAGCAGTTACGGGGCAGAGTCTTCTGGCTACACCTTC. It encodes CASSYGAESSGYTF.

The CDR3 spells CASSPGLAGGLSYNEQFF. The CDR3 DNA sequence: TGTGCCAGCAGCCCCGGACTAGCGGGGGGCCTATCCTACAATGAGCAGTTCTTC. The gene calls are TRBV4-2 and TRBJ2-1, with 14 nucleotides matching TRBD2. The CDR3 has 18 residues. J lost 1 base, V lost 4 bases, and 6 bases had no gene match. CDR1 and CDR2 from the germline V gene are LGHNA and YNFKEQ.

The sample holds a few counts of this clone. Written as DNA, the CDR3 is TGTGCCAGCAGCTTAGGCCGTATCGCCGGGGAGCTGTTTTTT. This sequence encodes CASSLGRIAGELFF. V and J are TRBV11-3 and TRBJ2-2; D is unresolved. The germline V and J ends were trimmed by 1 base and 6 bases, with 9 bases remaining between them. From germline, CDR1 is SGHNT and CDR2 YENEEA. The CDR3 runs to 14 residues. The entire variable domain, with the rest obtained from reference TRBV11-3 and TRBJ2-2, is as follows: EAGVVQSPRYKIIEKKQPVAFWCNPISGHNTLYWYLQNLGQGPELLIRYENEEAVDDSQLPKDRFSAERLKGVDSTLKIQPAELGDSAVYLCASSLGRIAGELFFGEGSRLTVL.

This clone has more than one count but fewer than ten. V and J are TRBV7-2 and TRBJ1-4; 8 bases match TRBD1. This CDR3 comprises 15 residues. The V and J ends lost 6 bases and 5 bases, in that order; junction bases with no gene match: 8. From germline, CDR1 is SGHTA and CDR2 FQGNSA. CDR3: CASSPAGTGNEKLFF. CDR3 in DNA: TGTGCCAGCAGTCCCGCCGGGACAGGAAATGAAAAACTGTTTTTT.

Notes on this clone: The junction differs from germline at one of its ends, possibly a read error. This chain links TRBV4-2 with TRBJ2-3, with D maybe TRBD2 (5 bases). This CDR3 comprises 12 residues. Looked up from germline, CDR1 is LGHNA and CDR2 is YNFKEQ. The CDR3 spells CASSQDPDFVHF. In nucleotides, the CDR3 is TGTGCCAGCAGCCAAGACCCGGACTTCGTCCATTTT.

This chain uses TRBV19 with TRBJ2-1, with no clear D. CDR3 length: 13 residues. V lost 5 bases and J lost 6, with 11 bases in between. Germline CDR1 reads LNHDA; CDR2 reads SQIVND (reference sequence). CDR3 coding DNA: TGTGCCAGTAGTTTTCTGGGTAGCAATGAGCAGTTCTTC. Amino acid sequence: CASSFLGSNEQFF.

The chain links TRBV7-6 to TRBJ2-3, with D possibly being TRBD2 (5 bases). The CDR3 spans 17 residues. Germline values: CDR1 SGHVS, CDR2 FNYEAQ. V lost 5 bases to trimming and J lost 1 base, with 19 bases between them. The DNA of the CDR3 is TGTGCCAGCAGCCCTAGAGGGTCGGGCCACGGCACAGATACGCAGTATTTT. Translation gives CASSPRGSGHGTDTQYF.

The V call is TRBV5-5, the J call TRBJ2-7, with 8 bases aligning to TRBD1. Germline V gives CDR1 SGHKS, CDR2 YYEKEE (reference sequence). V shed 2 bases and J 9 bases; nucleotides not matched to a gene: 10. The CDR3 covers 14 residues. The CDR3 DNA follows: TGTGCCAGCAGCTTACGGGGACAGGTGGACGGGCAGTACTTC. Translated, it gives CASSLRGQVDGQYF.

The chain uses TRBV27 and TRBJ1-5; D is ambiguous. Germline-derived CDR1 and CDR2 are MNHEY and SMNVEV (reference sequence). This CDR3 has 12 amino acids. V was pared by 0 bases and J by 9 bases, with 6 bases between. The CDR3 DNA reads TGTGCCAGCAGTTTATCGGGGAGGCCCCAGCATTTT. It yields the protein CASSLSGRPQHF.

This clone was counted only a few times. This chain joins TRBV29-1 and TRBJ2-5, with 8 bases identical to TRBD1. The CDR3 runs to 12 residues. Trimming at V came to 7 bases and at J to 4 bases, leaving 5 bases not matched to a gene. The germline CDR1 and CDR2 sequences are SQVTM and ANQGSEA. Here the CDR3 DNA reads TGCAGCGGGAACAGGGGGGCAGAGACCCAGTACTTC. Protein product: CSGNRGAETQYF. Looking up the rest from reference TRBV29-1 and TRBJ2-5 gives the full variable domain: SAVISQKPSRDICQRGTSLTIQCQVDSQVTMMFWYRQQPGQSLTLIATANQGSEATYESGFVIDKFPISRPNLTFSTLTVSNMSPEDSSIYLCSGNRGAETQYFGPGTRLLVL.

The chain couples TRBV18 to TRBJ2-7; D ambiguous. This CDR3 contains 11 residues. Germline V gene lookup returns CDR1 KGHSH and CDR2 LQKENI. With 3 bases removed from V and 7 bases from J, the gap between germline ends came to 7 bases. The CDR3 region is CASSPYEEQYF. CDR3 bases: TGTGCCAGCTCACCCTATGAGGAGCAGTACTTC.

This clone was counted only a few times. This chain's CDR3 is CASSLGGNIQYF. The CDR3 DNA reads TGTGCCAGCAGTTTGGGGGGAAACATTCAGTACTTC. V and J are TRBV28 and TRBJ2-4, with D possibly being TRBD2 (6 bases). The CDR3 totals 12 residues. Germline-derived CDR1 and CDR2 are MDHEN and SYDVKM. V gave up 3 bases and J gave up 6 bases, with 6 bases separating them.

In this sample, this clone turned up a few times. V gene TRBV5-1 combines with J gene TRBJ2-5, with D uncertain. Looked up from germline, CDR1 is SGHRS and CDR2 is YFSETQ. The CDR3 consists of 14 residues. V shed 1 base and J shed 1 base, with 8 bases lying between them. The CDR3 reads CASSLRIPQETQYF. CDR3 in DNA: TGCGCCAGCAGCTTGAGGATACCCCAAGAGACCCAGTACTTC. Complete variable domain (other parts from reference TRBV5-1 and TRBJ2-5): KAGVTQTPRYLIKTRGQQVTLSCSPISGHRSVSWYQQTPGQGLQFLFEYFSETQRNKGNFPGRFSGRQFSNSRSEMNVSTLELGDSALYLCASSLRIPQETQYFGPGTRLLVL.

This clone was counted between two and nine times. J is TRBJ2-5 and V is TRBV7-2; 15 bases align to TRBD2. This CDR3 has 17 amino acids. Trimming removed 4 bases from V and 5 bases from J; junction bases left unmatched: 8. The germline V gene has CDR1 SGHTA and CDR2 FQGNSA. The CDR3 region is CASSSGGLAGGRETQYF. The CDR3, as DNA: TGTGCCAGCAGCTCAGGTGGACTAGCGGGAGGGAGGGAGACCCAGTACTTC. Complete variable domain (other parts from reference TRBV7-2 and TRBJ2-5): GAGVSQSPSNKVTEKGKDVELRCDPISGHTALYWYRQSLGQGLEFLIYFQGNSAPDKSGLPSDRFSAERTGGSVSTLTIQRTQQEDSAVYLCASSSGGLAGGRETQYFGPGTRLLVL.

CDR3 in amino acids: CASSHRDRGSEQYF. The DNA for the CDR3 is TGCGCCAGCAGCCACCGGGACAGGGGCTCCGAGCAGTACTTC. This chain links TRBV5-1 with TRBJ2-7, with TRBD1 matching 10 bases. Germline V lookup: CDR1 SGHRS, CDR2 YFSETQ. V lost 4 bases and J lost 6; bases outside the gene matches: 7. This CDR3 has 14 amino acids.

The chain employs TRBV15 and TRBJ1-4; no clear D gene. The CDR3 totals 15 residues. V was cut by 0 bases and J by 5 bases, with 10 bases left in between. Germline V gene data show CDR1 as LNHNV and CDR2 as YYDKDF (reference sequence). The CDR3 DNA is TGTGCCACCAGCAGAGAGTCGAGTTGGAATGAAAAACTGTTTTTT. Amino acids: CATSRESSWNEKLFF. Complete variable domain (other parts from reference TRBV15 and TRBJ1-4): DAMVIQNPRYQVTQFGKPVTLSCSQTLNHNVMYWYQQKSSQAPKLLFHYYDKDFNNEADTPDNFQSRRPNTSFCFLDIRSPGLGDTAMYLCATSRESSWNEKLFFGSGTQLSVL.

This clone was recorded a few times. This sequence joins TRBV9 and TRBJ1-1; tentatively, D is TRBD1 (5 bases). This CDR3 has 15 amino acids. The V gene lost 1 base and the J gene lost 9 bases, with 19 bases spanning the gap. Germline V gives CDR1 SGDLS, CDR2 YYNGEE. CDR3 residues: CASSVRAGEGSKAFF. The CDR3 DNA sequence: TGTGCCAGCAGCGTACGGGCTGGTGAGGGGTCTAAAGCTTTCTTT.

V is TRBV14 and J is TRBJ2-5; TRBD2 might be the D (6 bases). V gave up 0 bases and J gave up 6 bases, with 14 bases separating them. The germline gives CDR1 SGHDN, CDR2 FVKESK. This CDR3 contains 15 residues. CDR3 nucleotides: TGTGCCAGCAGCCAAGAAGATTGGGGAGGCAAGACCCAGTACTTC. Its translation: CASSQEDWGGKTQYF.